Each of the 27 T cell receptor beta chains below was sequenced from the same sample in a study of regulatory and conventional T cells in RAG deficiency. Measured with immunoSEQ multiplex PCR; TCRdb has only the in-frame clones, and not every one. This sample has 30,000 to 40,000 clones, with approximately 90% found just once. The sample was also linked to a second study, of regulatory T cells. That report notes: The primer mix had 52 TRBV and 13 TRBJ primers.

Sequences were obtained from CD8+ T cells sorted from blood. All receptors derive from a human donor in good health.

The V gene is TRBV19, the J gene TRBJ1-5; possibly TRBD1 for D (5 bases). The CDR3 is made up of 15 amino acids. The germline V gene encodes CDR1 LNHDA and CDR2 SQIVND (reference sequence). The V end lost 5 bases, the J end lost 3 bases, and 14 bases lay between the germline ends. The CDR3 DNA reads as TGTGCCAGTAGTGCAGGCCCGACAGCCAATCAGCCCCAGCATTTT. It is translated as CASSAGPTANQPQHF. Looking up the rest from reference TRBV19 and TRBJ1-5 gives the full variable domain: DGGITQSPKYLFRKEGQNVTLSCEQNLNHDAMYWYRQDPGQGLRLIYYSQIVNDFQKGDIAEGYSVSREKKESFPLTVTSAQKNPTAFYLCASSAGPTANQPQHFGDGTRLSIL.

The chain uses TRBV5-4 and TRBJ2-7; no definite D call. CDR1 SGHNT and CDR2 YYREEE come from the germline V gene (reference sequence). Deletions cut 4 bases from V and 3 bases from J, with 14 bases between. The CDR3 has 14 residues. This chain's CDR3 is CASSPLGKDYEQYF. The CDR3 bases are TGTGCCAGCAGCCCCCTCGGTAAGGACTACGAGCAGTACTTC.

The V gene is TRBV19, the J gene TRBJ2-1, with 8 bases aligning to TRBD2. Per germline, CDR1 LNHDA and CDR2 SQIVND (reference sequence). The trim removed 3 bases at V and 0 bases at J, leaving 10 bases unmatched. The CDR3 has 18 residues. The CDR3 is CASSIGAGALSSYNEQFF. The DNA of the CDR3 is TGTGCCAGTAGTATTGGAGCGGGGGCATTAAGCTCCTACAATGAGCAGTTCTTC.

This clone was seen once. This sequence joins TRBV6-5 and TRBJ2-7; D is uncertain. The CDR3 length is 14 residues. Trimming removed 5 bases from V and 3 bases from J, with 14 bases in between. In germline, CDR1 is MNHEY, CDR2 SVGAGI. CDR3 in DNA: TGTGCCAGCAGTCTTACGCGGTCCATCTACGAGCAGTACTTC. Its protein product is CASSLTRSIYEQYF.

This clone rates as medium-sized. CDR3 sequence (DNA): TGTGCCAGCAGTGACACTAGCACAGATACGCAGTATTTT. The encoded protein is CASSDTSTDTQYF. This chain connects TRBV6-4 to TRBJ2-3; D is unclear. The CDR3 is 13 residues long. Trimming took off 2 bases at V and 0 bases at J, with 3 bases between the two ends. Germline CDR1 MRHNA, CDR2 SNTAGT.

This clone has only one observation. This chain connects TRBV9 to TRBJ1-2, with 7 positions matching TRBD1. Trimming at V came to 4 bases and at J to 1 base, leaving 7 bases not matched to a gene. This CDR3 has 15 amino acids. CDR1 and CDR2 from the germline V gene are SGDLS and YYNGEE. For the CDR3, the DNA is TGTGCCAGCAGCTTCAGGGGGGTCGATAACTATGGCTACACCTTC. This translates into CASSFRGVDNYGYTF.

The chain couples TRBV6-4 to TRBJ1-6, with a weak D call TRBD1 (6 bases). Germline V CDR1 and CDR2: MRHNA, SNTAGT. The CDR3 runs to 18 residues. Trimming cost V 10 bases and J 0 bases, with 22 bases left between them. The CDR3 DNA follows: TGTGCCACCGAACAAGACCCGACGGACAGCTCCTATAATTCACCCCTCCACTTT. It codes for CATEQDPTDSSYNSPLHF.

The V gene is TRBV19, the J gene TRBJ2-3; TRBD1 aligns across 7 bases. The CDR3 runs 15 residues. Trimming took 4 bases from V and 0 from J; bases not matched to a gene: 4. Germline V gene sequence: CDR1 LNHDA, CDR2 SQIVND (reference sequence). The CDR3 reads CASSKGDSSTDTQYF. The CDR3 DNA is TGTGCCAGTAGTAAGGGGGACAGTAGCACAGATACGCAGTATTTT. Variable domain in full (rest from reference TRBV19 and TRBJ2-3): DGGITQSPKYLFRKEGQNVTLSCEQNLNHDAMYWYRQDPGQGLRLIYYSQIVNDFQKGDIAEGYSVSREKKESFPLTVTSAQKNPTAFYLCASSKGDSSTDTQYFGPGTRLTVL.

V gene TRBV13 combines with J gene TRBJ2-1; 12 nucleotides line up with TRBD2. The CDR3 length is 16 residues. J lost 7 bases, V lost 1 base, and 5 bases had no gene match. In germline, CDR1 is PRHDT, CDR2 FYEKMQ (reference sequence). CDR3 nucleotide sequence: TGTGCCAGCAGCTTAGCGGGACTAGCGGGCCGTAATGAGCAGTTCTTC. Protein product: CASSLAGLAGRNEQFF.

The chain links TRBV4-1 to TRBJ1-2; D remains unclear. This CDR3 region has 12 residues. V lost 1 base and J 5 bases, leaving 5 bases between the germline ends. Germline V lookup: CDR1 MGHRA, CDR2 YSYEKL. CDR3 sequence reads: CASSQADYGYTF. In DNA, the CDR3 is TGCGCCAGCAGCCAAGCCGATTATGGCTACACCTTC.

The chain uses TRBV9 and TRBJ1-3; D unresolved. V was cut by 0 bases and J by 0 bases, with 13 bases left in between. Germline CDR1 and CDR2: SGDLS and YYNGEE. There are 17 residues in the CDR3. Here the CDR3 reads CASSVEFWEDSGNTIYF. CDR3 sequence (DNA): TGTGCCAGCAGCGTAGAGTTCTGGGAAGACTCTGGAAACACCATATATTTT.

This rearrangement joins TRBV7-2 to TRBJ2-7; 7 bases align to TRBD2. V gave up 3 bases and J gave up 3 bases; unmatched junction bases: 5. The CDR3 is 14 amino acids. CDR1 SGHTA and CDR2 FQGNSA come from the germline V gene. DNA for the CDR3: TGTGCCAGCAGCTTTCCCGGGACTAACTACGAGCAGTACTTC. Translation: CASSFPGTNYEQYF.

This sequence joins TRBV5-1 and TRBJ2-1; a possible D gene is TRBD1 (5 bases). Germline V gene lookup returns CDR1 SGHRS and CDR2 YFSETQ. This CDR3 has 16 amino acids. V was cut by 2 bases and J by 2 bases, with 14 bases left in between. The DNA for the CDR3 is TGCGCCAGCAGCTTAACCACAGGTTCTCCCTACAATGAGCAGTTCTTC. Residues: CASSLTTGSPYNEQFF.

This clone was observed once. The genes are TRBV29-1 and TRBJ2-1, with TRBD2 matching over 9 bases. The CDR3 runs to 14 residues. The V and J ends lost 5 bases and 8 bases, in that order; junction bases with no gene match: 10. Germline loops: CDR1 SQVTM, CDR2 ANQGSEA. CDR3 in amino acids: CSVLLWTSDYEQFF. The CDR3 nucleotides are TGCAGCGTTCTCCTTTGGACTAGCGACTATGAGCAGTTCTTC.

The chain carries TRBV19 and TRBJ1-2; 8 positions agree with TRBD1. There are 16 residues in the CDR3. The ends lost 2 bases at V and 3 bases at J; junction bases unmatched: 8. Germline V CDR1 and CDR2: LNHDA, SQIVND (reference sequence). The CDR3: CASSISSRGRHYGYTF. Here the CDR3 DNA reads TGTGCCAGTAGTATAAGTTCCAGGGGGCGACACTATGGCTACACCTTC. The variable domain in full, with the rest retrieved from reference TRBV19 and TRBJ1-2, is DGGITQSPKYLFRKEGQNVTLSCEQNLNHDAMYWYRQDPGQGLRLIYYSQIVNDFQKGDIAEGYSVSREKKESFPLTVTSAQKNPTAFYLCASSISSRGRHYGYTFGSGTRLTVV.

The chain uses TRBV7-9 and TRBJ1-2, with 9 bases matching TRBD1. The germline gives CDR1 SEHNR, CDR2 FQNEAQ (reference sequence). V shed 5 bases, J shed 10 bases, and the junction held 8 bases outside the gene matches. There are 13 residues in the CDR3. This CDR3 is CASSPGQGLNYTF. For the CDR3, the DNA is TGTGCCAGCAGCCCAGGACAGGGGCTGAACTACACCTTC.

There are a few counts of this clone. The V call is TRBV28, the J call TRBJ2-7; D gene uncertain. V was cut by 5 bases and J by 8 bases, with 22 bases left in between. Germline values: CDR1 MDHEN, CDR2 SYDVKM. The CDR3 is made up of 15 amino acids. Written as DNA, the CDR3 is TGTGCCAGCAGTACCTACAACTGGGAAGGAAGGAAGCAGTACTTC. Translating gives CASSTYNWEGRKQYF.

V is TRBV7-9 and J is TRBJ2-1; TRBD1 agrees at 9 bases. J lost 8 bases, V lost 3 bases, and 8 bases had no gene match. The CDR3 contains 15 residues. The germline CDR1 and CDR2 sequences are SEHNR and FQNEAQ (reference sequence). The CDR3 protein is CASSFRTGAIYEQFF. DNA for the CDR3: TGTGCCAGCAGCTTCAGGACAGGGGCCATCTATGAGCAGTTCTTC.

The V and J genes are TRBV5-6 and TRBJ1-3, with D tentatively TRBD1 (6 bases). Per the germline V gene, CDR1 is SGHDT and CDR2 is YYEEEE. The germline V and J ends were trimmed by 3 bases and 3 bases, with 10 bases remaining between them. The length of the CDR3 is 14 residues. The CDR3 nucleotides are TGTGCCAGCAGCTCGGACAGATTTGGAAACACCATATATTTT. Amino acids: CASSSDRFGNTIYF.

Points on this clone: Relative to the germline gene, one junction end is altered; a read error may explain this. The CDR3 DNA sequence: TGTGCCAGCAGCCCCGAGCGGGGGGAGCTGTTTTTT. Translation gives CASSPERGELFF. This sequence joins TRBV4-1 and TRBJ2-2; D might be TRBD2 (5 bases). There are 12 residues in the CDR3. Germline CDR1 reads MGHRA; CDR2 reads YSYEKL.

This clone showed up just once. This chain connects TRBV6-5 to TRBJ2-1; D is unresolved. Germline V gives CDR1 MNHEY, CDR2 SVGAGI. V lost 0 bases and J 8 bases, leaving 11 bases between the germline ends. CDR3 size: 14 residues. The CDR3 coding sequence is TGTGCCAGCAGTTACTCGGGTCAACACGATGAGCAGTTCTTC. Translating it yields CASSYSGQHDEQFF.

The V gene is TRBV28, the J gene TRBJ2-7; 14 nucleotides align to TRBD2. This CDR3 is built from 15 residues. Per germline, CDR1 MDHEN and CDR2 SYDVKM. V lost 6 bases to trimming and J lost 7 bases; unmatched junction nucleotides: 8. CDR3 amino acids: CASRVGLAGVGEQYF. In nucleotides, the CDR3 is TGTGCCAGCAGGGTGGGACTAGCGGGAGTTGGTGAGCAGTACTTC.

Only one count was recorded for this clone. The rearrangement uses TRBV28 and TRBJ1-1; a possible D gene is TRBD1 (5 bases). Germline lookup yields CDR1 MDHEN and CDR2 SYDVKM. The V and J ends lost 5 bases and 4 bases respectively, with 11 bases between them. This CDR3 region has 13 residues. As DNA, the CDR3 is TGTGCCAGCAGTCTAGTGGGGGGCACTGAAGCTTTCTTT. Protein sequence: CASSLVGGTEAFF.

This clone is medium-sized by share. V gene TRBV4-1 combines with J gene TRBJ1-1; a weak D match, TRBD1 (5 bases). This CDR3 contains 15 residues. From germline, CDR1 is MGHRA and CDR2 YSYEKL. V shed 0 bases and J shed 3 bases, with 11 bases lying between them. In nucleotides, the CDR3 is TGCGCCAGCAGCCAAGACTGGGGAGGGGACACTGAAGCTTTCTTT. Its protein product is CASSQDWGGDTEAFF.

The CDR3: CASSWGLKYQPQHF. DNA of the CDR3: TGTGCCAGCAGTTGGGGACTGAAGTATCAGCCCCAGCATTTT. This chain joins TRBV28 and TRBJ1-5, with D possibly TRBD1 on 5 matching bases. Germline lookup yields CDR1 MDHEN and CDR2 SYDVKM. The V end was cut by 4 bases, the J end by 5 bases, with 12 bases between. CDR3 length: 14 residues.

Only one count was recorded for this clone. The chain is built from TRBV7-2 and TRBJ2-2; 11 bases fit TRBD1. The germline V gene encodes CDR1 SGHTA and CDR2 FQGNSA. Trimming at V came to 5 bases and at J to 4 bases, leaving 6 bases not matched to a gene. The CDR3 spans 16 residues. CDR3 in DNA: TGTGCCAGCAGCCGAGTCGGGACAGGGGGCACCGGGGAGCTGTTTTTT. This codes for CASSRVGTGGTGELFF.

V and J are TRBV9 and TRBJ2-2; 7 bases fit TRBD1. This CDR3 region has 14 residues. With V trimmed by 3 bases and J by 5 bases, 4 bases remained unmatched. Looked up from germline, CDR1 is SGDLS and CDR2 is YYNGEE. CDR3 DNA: TGTGCCAGCAGCGCGACAGGGTGGACCGGGGAGCTGTTTTTT. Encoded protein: CASSATGWTGELFF.